This T cell receptor (beta chain) was profiled in a study of memory CD4+ T cells and cytomegalovirus serostatus. At the level of the study: Donors were healthy Belgian adults, 8 to 10 CMV seropositive and some 24 seronegative. Findings and limits, study-wide: CD4+ memory repertoires contained 67 of 164 reported CMV TCRbeta sequences. Median bootstrapped AUC for CMV status was about 0.96 originally, 0.85 to 0.92 US-trained.

Notes on this clone: Antigen unknown.

Single viable CD3+CD4+CD8-CD45RO+ cells were sorted as the memory CD4+ T cells. CD4+ T cells were isolated by positive magnetic selection. Measured with immunoSEQ multiplex PCR; TCRdb has only the in-frame clones, and not every one. The sample contains fewer than 50,000 clones, 70% to 80% of which appear only once. Trimming stripped 4 bases from V and 3 bases from J, with 10 bases between. This CDR3 is 13 amino acids long. Looked up from germline, CDR1 is SEHNR and CDR2 is FQNEAQ (reference sequence). Sequencing was performed on memory CD4+ T cells from blood. The chain carries TRBV7-9 and TRBJ2-7; D possibly corresponds to TRBD2 (5 bases). The sequence derives from an adult in good health and CMV-seronegative. The DNA for the CDR3 is TGTGCCAGCAGCTCGGGAAGGTACTACGAGCAGTACTTC. Protein product: CASSSGRYYEQYF.